This T cell receptor beta chain was documented in a study of blood T cell repertoires in COVID-19. Study information: The United States, Italy and Spain provided the acute and convalescent COVID-19 samples. In each case, the material was cDNA or gDNA derived from T cells, B-cell-depleted T cells, or PBMCs.

Trimming removed 4 bases at V and 1 base at J, with 18 bases between. The CDR3 covers 17 residues. Looked up from germline, CDR1 is SGHRS and CDR2 is YFSETQ. In the source study's methods: Estimation of nucleated cell counts relied on the amplification of reference gene primers. The repertoire was sequenced with immunoSEQ multiplex PCR; TCRdb's copy has only in-frame clones and lacks some. The V and J calls and the clone size are those of that table, but D and trimming were determined from the DNA. Of a few hundred thousand clones listed, approximately 90% are singletons. The sample taken for sequencing was peripheral blood. This receptor was identified in a man aged 25-45 years who had recovered from COVID-19. This chain links TRBV5-1 with TRBJ1-3; possibly TRBD1 for D (6 bases). DNA for the CDR3: TGCGCCAGCAGCCCACAGGGTTCGACGTGGTCTGGAAACACCATATATTTT. Translated: CASSPQGSTWSGNTIYF. The full variable domain, completed using reference TRBV5-1 and TRBJ1-3, is KAGVTQTPRYLIKTRGQQVTLSCSPISGHRSVSWYQQTPGQGLQFLFEYFSETQRNKGNFPGRFSGRQFSNSRSEMNVSTLELGDSALYLCASSPQGSTWSGNTIYFGEGSWLTVV.